What follows are 29 T cell receptor beta chains derived from one specimen sequenced in a study of cytomegalovirus exposure and HLA in healthy donors. The PCR made use of 60 Vbeta and 13 Jbeta primers. TCRdb's copy holds only in-frame clones and misses some; the assay was immunoSEQ multiplex PCR. This table holds around 170,000 clones, about 65% found once. Sequenced: PBMCs. Receptors originate from a girl between 5 and 17 years old in good health and CMV-seronegative.

The chain employs TRBV5-1 and TRBJ2-2; unclear D gene. This CDR3 has 15 residues. V lost 0 bases and J lost 1, with 7 bases in between. Germline V gene data show CDR1 as SGHRS and CDR2 as YFSETQ. DNA for the CDR3: TGCGCCAGCAGCTTGGGTGTCAAGAACACCGGGGAGCTGTTTTTT. As protein: CASSLGVKNTGELFF.

The chain carries TRBV29-1 and TRBJ1-2, with 9 bases that match TRBD1. Looked up from germline, CDR1 is SQVTM and CDR2 is ANQGSEA. The CDR3 is made up of 15 amino acids. The ends lost 0 bases at V and 4 bases at J; junction bases unmatched: 6. The CDR3 sequence: CSVEDRQGGSYGYTF. The CDR3 nucleotides read TGCAGCGTTGAAGATCGACAGGGGGGTTCCTATGGCTACACCTTC.

The genes are TRBV18 and TRBJ1-5; 7 bases line up with TRBD1. This CDR3 contains 15 residues. CDR1 KGHSH and CDR2 LQKENI come from the germline V gene. The J segment lost 0 bases and the V segment lost 3 bases, leaving 2 bases of the junction unmatched. CDR3 bases: TGTGCCAGCTCACCGGACAGGCTTAGCAATCAGCCCCAGCATTTT. This codes for CASSPDRLSNQPQHF.

This rearrangement joins TRBV5-6 to TRBJ2-5, with D tentatively TRBD2 (6 bases). Per the germline V gene, CDR1 is SGHDT and CDR2 is YYEEEE. Trimming removed 4 bases from V and 2 bases from J, with 6 bases in between. The length of the CDR3 is 12 residues. The CDR3 bases are TGTGCCAGCAGCAGCGGGCAAGAGACCCAGTACTTC. Translated, it gives CASSSGQETQYF.

The rearrangement links TRBV6-4 to TRBJ1-2, with TRBD1 matching 12 bases. CDR1 and CDR2 from the germline V gene are MRHNA and SNTAGT. CDR3 length equals 15 residues. Trimming at V came to 6 bases and at J to 3 bases, leaving 5 bases not matched to a gene. The CDR3 reads CASRPGQGAYYGYTF. For the CDR3, the DNA is TGTGCCAGCAGGCCGGGACAGGGGGCCTACTATGGCTACACCTTC.

This chain connects TRBV5-1 to TRBJ1-3, with D possibly TRBD1 on 6 matching bases. Trimming shortened V by 2 bases and J by 0 bases, and 12 bases separated the two germline ends. Germline loops: CDR1 SGHRS, CDR2 YFSETQ. The CDR3 is made up of 16 amino acids. This CDR3 is CASSFTDSLSGNTIYF. The CDR3 DNA reads as TGCGCCAGCAGCTTTACGGACAGCCTCTCTGGAAACACCATATATTTT.

The rearrangement uses TRBV10-1 and TRBJ2-1, with 10 bases aligning to TRBD1. Germline V gives CDR1 WNHNN, CDR2 SYGVQD (reference sequence). The CDR3 is 15 amino acids. V was pared by 0 bases and J by 6 bases, with 2 bases of the junction left unmatched. Written as DNA, the CDR3 is TGCGCCAGCAGTGAGTCCCGGGACAGGGGCAATGAGCAGTTCTTC. Its protein product is CASSESRDRGNEQFF.

In its sample, this clone was seen a few times. The chain recombines TRBV19 with TRBJ1-1; no firm D call. Germline lookup yields CDR1 LNHDA and CDR2 SQIVND (reference sequence). The V end lost 1 base, the J end lost 10 bases, and 19 bases lay between the germline ends. This CDR3 comprises 15 residues. The CDR3 nucleotides read TGTGCCAGTAGTATAGGGGTAGAGGTAGTAGAGACAGCTTTCTTT. This sequence encodes CASSIGVEVVETAFF.

This clone came up a few times. V usage is TRBV5-6 and J usage is TRBJ2-3; TRBD2 might be the D (5 bases). Between the trimmed V and J ends, which lost 0 bases and 2 bases, there was a span of 13 bases. This CDR3 has 16 amino acids. CDR1 is SGHDT, CDR2 YYEEEE, per germline. CDR3 coding DNA: TGTGCCAGCAGCTTGGGACGGAGGAGACCCACAGATACGCAGTATTTT. Its protein is CASSLGRRRPTDTQYF.

The rearrangement uses TRBV4-1 and TRBJ2-2; 11 bases are a match to TRBD2. V dropped 4 bases and J dropped 3; count of bases not matched to a gene: 10. The CDR3 runs to 18 residues. Germline CDR1 is MGHRA and CDR2 is YSYEKL. CDR3 protein: CASSRPSTSGGYTGELFF. CDR3 in DNA: TGCGCCAGCAGCCGACCGTCAACTAGCGGGGGTTACACCGGGGAGCTGTTTTTT.

This clone appeared a few times. The chain employs TRBV7-9 and TRBJ1-5; 7 bases map to TRBD1. This CDR3 spans 15 amino acids. Germline V lookup: CDR1 SEHNR, CDR2 FQNEAQ (reference sequence). J was trimmed by 2 bases and V by 5 bases; bases with no gene match: 6. The CDR3: CASSTDTGGNQPQHF. The DNA of the CDR3 is TGTGCCAGCAGCACGGATACAGGGGGCAATCAGCCCCAGCATTTT.

J is TRBJ1-1 and V is TRBV10-3, with D possibly TRBD1 on 5 matching bases. Trimming pared 6 bases from V and 1 base from J, leaving 6 bases between. This CDR3 is 12 amino acids long. Germline V gene lookup returns CDR1 ENHRY and CDR2 SYGVKD. CDR3 in amino acids: CAISGQNTEAFF. In DNA form, the CDR3 reads TGTGCCATCAGCGGACAGAACACTGAAGCTTTCTTT.

The count of this clone is one. The chain is built from TRBV4-1 and TRBJ2-1; D is ambiguous. In germline, CDR1 is MGHRA, CDR2 YSYEKL. V was cut by 3 bases and J by 0 bases, with 9 bases left in between. The CDR3 is made up of 15 amino acids. CDR3: CASSQVRISYNEQFF. CDR3 in DNA: TGCGCCAGCAGCCAGGTGAGGATCTCCTACAATGAGCAGTTCTTC.

The chain joins TRBV11-1 to TRBJ2-1, with TRBD2 identical over 8 bases. CDR1 is SGHAT and CDR2 is FQDESV in the germline V gene (reference sequence). V lost 4 bases, J lost 4 bases, and 12 bases stayed unmatched. CDR3 length equals 17 residues. CDR3 sequence (DNA): TGTGCCAGCAGCTCCCTACCCGGGACTAGTGAGTACAATGAGCAGTTCTTC. It codes for CASSSLPGTSEYNEQFF.

The rearrangement links TRBV19 to TRBJ1-1, with 7 bases fitting TRBD1. V shed 10 bases and J 0 bases; nucleotides not matched to a gene: 5. The CDR3 extends over 13 amino acids. Germline CDR1 is LNHDA and CDR2 is SQIVND (reference sequence). CDR3 region: CATGGALNTEAFF. The CDR3 region has the DNA TGTGCCACAGGGGGAGCCTTGAACACTGAAGCTTTCTTT.

The chain combines TRBV6-1 with TRBJ2-7; tentative D call: TRBD1 (6 bases). The V gene lost 6 bases and the J gene lost 3 bases, with 15 bases spanning the gap. Per germline, CDR1 MNHNS and CDR2 SASEGT. The CDR3 extends over 14 amino acids. CDR3 in amino acids: CASREPGQRYEQYF. The DNA of the CDR3 is TGTGCCAGCAGAGAACCCGGACAGCGCTACGAGCAGTACTTC.

The J gene is TRBJ1-1, the V gene TRBV14; D gene uncertain. Deletions cut 0 bases from V and 8 bases from J, with 25 bases between. Per germline, CDR1 SGHDN and CDR2 FVKESK. CDR3 length equals 18 residues. CDR3 residues: CASSQDPTTGVYPEEAFF. DNA of the CDR3: TGTGCCAGCAGCCAAGACCCAACGACGGGAGTTTACCCGGAGGAAGCTTTCTTT.

The chain links TRBV7-9 to TRBJ1-2; 10 bases are a match to TRBD1. The germline V gene has CDR1 SEHNR and CDR2 FQNEAQ (reference sequence). The CDR3 runs to 15 residues. Trimming at V came to 8 bases and at J to 8 bases, leaving 14 bases not matched to a gene. CDR3 bases: TGTGCCAGCGTTAAGACCGGGACAGGGGTTTACGGCTACACCTTC. Its translation: CASVKTGTGVYGYTF.

The DNA for the CDR3 is TGTGCCAGCAGCTGGGGACTAGCGGGGATGCAAGAGACCCAGTACTTC. Amino acids: CASSWGLAGMQETQYF. The chain couples TRBV5-6 to TRBJ2-5; 13 bases fit TRBD2. Per the germline V gene, CDR1 is SGHDT and CDR2 is YYEEEE. This CDR3 has 16 residues. The ends lost 3 bases at V and 2 bases at J; junction bases unmatched: 4.

A few counts support this clone. This rearrangement joins TRBV4-1 to TRBJ2-7; the D gene is possibly TRBD1 (5 bases). The ends were cut back, 4 bases at V and 3 bases at J, with 19 bases in the middle. There are 16 residues in the CDR3. The germline gives CDR1 MGHRA, CDR2 YSYEKL. The CDR3 here is CASSPHTLDIGYEQYF. The CDR3 DNA reads as TGCGCCAGCAGCCCTCACACACTGGACATTGGCTACGAGCAGTACTTC.

This chain links TRBV9 with TRBJ2-1, with 9 bases identical to TRBD2. V was clipped by 0 bases and J by 7 bases; unmatched bases: 5. Germline V gene lookup returns CDR1 SGDLS and CDR2 YYNGEE. The CDR3 loop spans 15 amino acids. In DNA form, the CDR3 reads TGTGCCAGCAGCGTAGGCGGGGGGGCCTTGAATGAGCAGTTCTTC. It codes for CASSVGGGALNEQFF.

CDR3 DNA: TGCGCCAGCAGCTTGGTCGGGGAAAACAATGAGCAGTTCTTC. Amino acid sequence: CASSLVGENNEQFF. The chain links TRBV5-1 to TRBJ2-1, with D possibly matching TRBD2 (5 bases). V lost 0 bases, J lost 5 bases, and 9 bases lay in between. The germline gives CDR1 SGHRS, CDR2 YFSETQ. This CDR3 is 14 amino acids long.

V usage is TRBV7-9 and J usage is TRBJ1-5, with D uncertain. The V end lost 5 bases, the J end lost 3 bases, and 8 bases lay between the germline ends. Per the germline V gene, CDR1 is SEHNR and CDR2 is FQNEAQ (reference sequence). CDR3 length: 13 amino acids. This chain's CDR3 is CASSGTANQPQHF. The CDR3 region has the DNA TGTGCCAGCAGCGGCACAGCCAATCAGCCCCAGCATTTT.

V usage is TRBV19 and J usage is TRBJ1-5; D ambiguous. The V gene's germline CDR1 is LNHDA and CDR2 SQIVND (reference sequence). There are 14 residues in the CDR3. The V gene lost 1 base and the J gene lost 4 bases, with 8 bases spanning the gap. This CDR3 is CASSIGGKNQPQHF. CDR3 sequence (DNA): TGTGCCAGTAGTATAGGCGGGAAGAATCAGCCCCAGCATTTT.

The chain employs TRBV27 and TRBJ2-7, with D perhaps TRBD2 (5 bases). Germline loops: CDR1 MNHEY, CDR2 SMNVEV (reference sequence). The CDR3 covers 12 residues. Trimming removed 5 bases from V and 5 bases from J, with 10 bases in between. The CDR3 DNA reads as TGTGCCAGCAGTCTTTCCGGGGACGAGCAGTACTTC. It is translated as CASSLSGDEQYF.

The chain is built from TRBV6-1 and TRBJ1-2, with 9 bases fitting TRBD1. V gave up 6 bases and J gave up 6 bases; unmatched junction bases: 5. Germline CDR1 reads MNHNS; CDR2 reads SASEGT. The CDR3 runs 13 residues. CDR3 bases: TGTGCCAGCAGGGGGACAGGGAAGGATGGCTACACCTTC. Translating gives CASRGTGKDGYTF.

This chain joins TRBV5-1 and TRBJ1-1; D not certain. The CDR3 consists of 13 residues. Trimming shortened V by 2 bases and J by 4 bases, and 9 bases separated the two germline ends. The germline gives CDR1 SGHRS, CDR2 YFSETQ. Here the CDR3 DNA reads TGCGCCAGCAGCTTACGACGGGGCACTGAAGCTTTCTTT. It specifies CASSLRRGTEAFF.

This clone came up once. The rearrangement links TRBV19 to TRBJ2-2; possible D gene TRBD1, 5 bases. V dropped 5 bases and J dropped 1 base, with 11 bases sitting between them. The CDR3 runs to 15 residues. The germline CDR1 and CDR2 sequences are LNHDA and SQIVND (reference sequence). The CDR3 DNA reads TGTGCCAGTAGTGAGAGACAGAGGAACACCGGGGAGCTGTTTTTT. It translates to CASSERQRNTGELFF.

The chain uses TRBV4-1 and TRBJ2-2, with 10 bases fitting TRBD2. Germline V CDR1 and CDR2: MGHRA, YSYEKL. The CDR3 extends over 16 amino acids. V shed 4 bases, J shed 5 bases, and the junction held 7 bases outside the gene matches. The DNA for the CDR3 is TGCGCCAGCAGCCGAAGGGCGGGACTAGCGACCGGGGAGCTGTTTTTT. It is translated as CASSRRAGLATGELFF.